The 8 T cell receptor beta chains below were found in one sample sequenced in a study of beta chain features in type 1 diabetes. Study findings and constraints: Type 1 diabetes patients showed a moderate but significant shortening of TCRB CDR3s in all four CD4+ subsets.

These TCRs' antigens remain unknown. The study reverse transcribed the entire isolated RNA, so it sequenced expressed TCRB transcripts. Assay used: immunoSEQ multiplex PCR; TCRdb lists only in-frame clones, some missing. In the table there are 200,000 to 300,000 clones, under 13% of which are singletons. Sequencing used naive CD4+ T cells from blood. The receptors were gathered from a man between 25 and 39 years old with type 1 diabetes.

The table lists this clone with a few counts. The chain carries TRBV5-1 and TRBJ2-7; 7 positions agree with TRBD2. This CDR3 spans 14 amino acids. Germline V lookup: CDR1 SGHRS, CDR2 YFSETQ. J lost 0 bases, V lost 4 bases, and 4 bases had no gene match. CDR3 region: CASSAGGSSYEQYF. The DNA of the CDR3 is TGCGCCAGCAGCGCGGGCGGGAGCTCCTACGAGCAGTACTTC.

The chain couples TRBV5-5 to TRBJ2-5; the D gene is possibly TRBD2 (6 bases). The CDR3 consists of 16 residues. Per germline, CDR1 SGHKS and CDR2 YYEKEE (reference sequence). V was clipped by 3 bases and J by 4 bases, with 19 bases between them. The CDR3: CASSSVGGYPLETQYF. Here the CDR3 DNA reads TGTGCCAGCAGCTCAGTCGGGGGATACCCTCTAGAGACCCAGTACTTC.

This clone has a handful of counts. The chain uses TRBV7-2 and TRBJ2-1; no clear D gene. The germline V gene encodes CDR1 SGHTA and CDR2 FQGNSA. V was clipped by 5 bases and J by 1 base, with 18 bases between them. The CDR3 consists of 17 residues. The DNA for the CDR3 is TGTGCCAGCAGCCCCTCTCCTAGGCGCAAGTCCTACAATGAGCAGTTCTTC. This codes for CASSPSPRRKSYNEQFF. The whole variable domain, remainder taken from reference TRBV7-2 and TRBJ2-1, is GAGVSQSPSNKVTEKGKDVELRCDPISGHTALYWYRQSLGQGLEFLIYFQGNSAPDKSGLPSDRFSAERTGGSVSTLTIQRTQQEDSAVYLCASSPSPRRKSYNEQFFGPGTRLTVL.

CDR3 amino acids: CASSSSQGASVGPLHF. Written as DNA, the CDR3 is TGTGCCAGCTCATCGTCACAGGGGGCCTCCGTGGGTCCCCTCCACTTT. The chain couples TRBV18 to TRBJ1-6; TRBD1 agrees at 9 bases. CDR1 and CDR2 from the germline V gene are KGHSH and LQKENI. The CDR3 has 16 amino acids. V lost 5 bases to trimming and J lost 13 bases; unmatched junction nucleotides: 15.

This clone was picked up a small number of times. The gene calls are TRBV7-9 and TRBJ1-6, with TRBD1 matching over 11 bases. CDR1 and CDR2 (germline): SEHNR, FQNEAQ (reference sequence). The CDR3 consists of 16 residues. The J segment lost 10 bases and the V segment lost 5 bases, leaving 10 bases of the junction unmatched. In DNA, the CDR3 is TGTGCCAGCAGCATTGGACAGGGGGCAGTGAAATCACCCCTCCACTTT. Translating gives CASSIGQGAVKSPLHF. Complete variable domain (other parts from reference TRBV7-9 and TRBJ1-6): DTGVSQNPRHKITKRGQNVTFRCDPISEHNRLYWYRQTLGQGPEFLTYFQNEAQLEKSRLLSDRFSAERPKGSFSTLEIQRTEQGDSAMYLCASSIGQGAVKSPLHFGNGTRLTVT.

The chain combines TRBV7-2 with TRBJ1-2, with D possibly matching TRBD1 (6 bases). This CDR3 spans 14 amino acids. Germline CDR1 SGHTA, CDR2 FQGNSA. The V and J ends lost 7 bases and 4 bases respectively, with 16 bases between them. The CDR3 DNA sequence: TGTGCCAGCATCGTACAGGGTACGAGCTATGGCTACACCTTC. This translates into CASIVQGTSYGYTF.

This clone was seen more than once but under ten times. This chain connects TRBV19 to TRBJ1-2, with D hard to call. Germline V gene sequence: CDR1 LNHDA, CDR2 SQIVND (reference sequence). There are 13 residues in the CDR3. The ends were cut back, 4 bases at V and 4 bases at J, with 10 bases in the middle. The CDR3 is CASSNLRFYGYTF. CDR3 DNA sequence: TGTGCCAGTAGTAATCTCAGGTTCTATGGCTACACCTTC.

This chain uses TRBV18 with TRBJ2-7, with TRBD2 matching over 9 bases. The CDR3 covers 15 residues. J was trimmed by 2 bases and V by 6 bases; bases with no gene match: 8. CDR1 is KGHSH, CDR2 LQKENI, per germline. CDR3 coding DNA: TGTGCCAGCTCGCCCGCCGGGACTAGCCCCTACGAGCAGTACTTC. Protein: CASSPAGTSPYEQYF. Combining the CDR3 with reference TRBV18 and TRBJ2-7 gives the whole variable domain NAGVMQNPRHLVRRRGQEARLRCSPMKGHSHVYWYRQLPEEGLKFMVYLQKENIIDESGMPKERFSAEFPKEGPSILRIQQVVRGDSAAYFCASSPAGTSPYEQYFGPGTRLTVT.